This T cell receptor beta chain came from a study of T cells in Graves' hyperthyroidism and ophthalmopathy. Germline CDR1 reads SGHVS; CDR2 reads FQNEAQ. The CDR3 sequence is 14 residues long. V was shortened by 0 bases and J by 5 bases, with 10 bases between the two germline ends. It was considered stable Graves' hyperthyroidism when ophthalmopathy did not progress within 18 months. Hyperthyroidism was newly diagnosed in patients aged 18 to 65 (duration under 2 months). It was uncontrolled infection, other autoimmune disease, pregnancy or lactation that excluded patients. The diagnoses drew upon clinical symptoms, serum thyroxine and TRAb, thyroid ultrasound and orbital computed tomography. Amplified TCR beta CDR3 regions derived from RNA transcripts. RT-PCR in the first round (using the HTBI primer set) targeted the TCR CDR3. Using its own MiXCR run on the multiplex PCR reads, TCRdb lists one record per CDR3 protein. The data contain around 200,000 distinct CDR3 sequences, approximately 15% of them singletons.

This clonotype was seen many times. The gene calls are TRBV7-8 and TRBJ2-5, with a tentative D call TRBD1 (5 bases). Sequenced input: blood. This clonotype originated in a woman aged 50 to 60 with Graves' hyperthyroidism. CDR3 bases: TGTGCCAGCAGCTTAGCCAGGGCTTGGGAGACCCAGTACTTC. Translation: CASSLARAWETQYF. Together with reference TRBV7-8 and TRBJ2-5, the CDR3 gives the full variable domain: GAGVSQSPRYKVAKRGQDVALRCDPISGHVSLFWYQQALGQGPEFLTYFQNEAQLDKSGLPSDRFFAERPEGSVSTLKIQRTQQEDSAVYLCASSLARAWETQYFGPGTRLLVL.